A single sample gave rise to the 28 T cell receptor beta chains below, sequenced in a study of T cell repertoires in cytomegalovirus infection. These receptors have no known antigen. TCRdb reprocessed the reads with MiXCR, giving one entry per CDR3 protein. This table has approximately 110,000 distinct CDR3 sequences, under 45% appearing once. Sequenced here: CD8+ T cells from cultured PBMCs, sampled from culture after CMV antigen stimulation. The receptors here all came from a human donor in good health (CMV status not recorded). Some clones in this sample may be carry-over from other donors' samples.

The chain carries TRBV7-1 and TRBJ1-1, with D hard to call. TRBV7-1 has ORF status, its function being uncertain. V dropped 3 bases and J dropped 1 base, with 9 bases sitting between them. The length of the CDR3 is 14 residues. The CDR3 spells CASSSGRGNTEAFF. CDR3 nucleotide sequence: TGTGCCAGCAGCTCCGGACGGGGGAACACTGAAGCTTTCTTT.

The rearrangement links TRBV27 to TRBJ2-5; 8 nucleotides align to TRBD2. This CDR3 comprises 13 residues. The trim removed 0 bases at V and 7 bases at J, leaving 1 base unmatched. The germline V gene encodes CDR1 MNHEY and CDR2 SMNVEV (reference sequence). The CDR3 loop is CASSLSAGGTQYF. CDR3 DNA: TGTGCCAGCAGTTTATCGGCGGGGGGGACCCAGTACTTC.

This clonotype appeared a few times. The chain couples TRBV27 to TRBJ2-1; the D call may be TRBD1 or TRBD2 (5 bases each). The CDR3 runs 15 residues. The germline gives CDR1 MNHEY, CDR2 SMNVEV (reference sequence). V shed 3 bases and J shed 0 bases, with 9 bases lying between them. CDR3 DNA sequence: TGTGCCAGCAGTTTTGCAGGGAGCTCCTACAATGAGCAGTTCTTC. Amino acid sequence: CASSFAGSSYNEQFF.

This clonotype has at least ten counts. The chain carries TRBV7-8 and TRBJ2-5; no definite D call. V shed 8 bases and J shed 2 bases, with 18 bases lying between them. The germline gives CDR1 SGHVS, CDR2 FQNEAQ. The CDR3 is 15 residues long. DNA of the CDR3: TGTGCCAGCGGTGAAGGCCCTCAGATTCAAGAGACCCAGTACTTC. Amino acids: CASGEGPQIQETQYF.

This chain connects TRBV11-2 to TRBJ1-1, with a tentative D call TRBD1 (5 bases). Germline loops: CDR1 SGHAT, CDR2 FQNNGV. The V and J ends lost 5 bases and 5 bases respectively, with 18 bases between them. This CDR3 has 15 amino acids. The CDR3 loop is CASSHRTDGATEAFF. The CDR3 DNA reads as TGTGCCAGCAGCCACAGGACGGATGGAGCAACTGAAGCTTTCTTT.

This clonotype was detected only once. The J gene is TRBJ1-6, the V gene TRBV27; TRBD1 matches at 7 bases. The germline V gene has CDR1 MNHEY and CDR2 SMNVEV (reference sequence). The V gene end was trimmed by 5 bases and the J gene end by 0 bases; junction bases not matched to a gene: 7. The CDR3 is 17 amino acids. CDR3 nucleotides: TGTGCCAGCAGTGAGACAGGGCTTAGCTCCTATAATTCACCCCTCCACTTT. It codes for CASSETGLSSYNSPLHF.

The CDR3 sequence: CASRAGTGAGNTIYF. The CDR3 nucleotides read TGCGCCAGCAGGGCTGGGACAGGGGCTGGAAACACCATATATTTT. V gene TRBV5-1 combines with J gene TRBJ1-3; 10 positions match TRBD1. The CDR3 is 15 residues long. CDR1 SGHRS and CDR2 YFSETQ come from the germline V gene. The junction had 4 bases not matched to a gene; V was cut back by 5 bases and J by 2 bases.

The chain links TRBV12-3 or TRBV12-4 to TRBJ2-1; a possible D gene is TRBD1 (5 bases). The CDR3 spans 16 residues. Trimming took 4 bases from V and 3 from J, leaving 16 bases between them. CDR3 sequence: CASSYWARVNYNEQFF. CDR3 nucleotide sequence: TGTGCCAGCAGTTACTGGGCCAGGGTGAACTACAATGAGCAGTTCTTC.

The chain carries TRBV6-5 and TRBJ1-1; D uncertain. V was shortened by 7 bases and J by 6 bases, with 9 bases between the two germline ends. Germline CDR1 and CDR2: MNHEY and SVGAGI. The CDR3 spans 11 residues. Here the CDR3 reads CASMEGSEAFF. As DNA, the CDR3 is TGTGCCAGCATGGAGGGTTCTGAAGCTTTCTTT.

This clonotype was detected a few times. This chain joins TRBV5-6 and TRBJ1-2; TRBD1 agrees at 9 bases. The CDR3 is 14 amino acids. Looked up from germline, CDR1 is SGHDT and CDR2 is YYEEEE. J lost 7 bases, V lost 3 bases, and 7 bases had no gene match. The CDR3: CASSSGQGRRGYTF. The CDR3 region has the DNA TGTGCCAGCAGCTCGGGACAGGGAAGACGTGGCTACACCTTC. Filled out from reference TRBV5-6 and TRBJ1-2, the complete variable domain reads DAGVTQSPTHLIKTRGQQVTLRCSPKSGHDTVSWYQQALGQGPQFIFQYYEEEERQRGNFPDRFSGHQFPNYSSELNVNALLLGDSALYLCASSSGQGRRGYTFGSGTRLTVV.

The CDR3 nucleotides read TGCGCCAGCAGCCAGGGGGGGGGGACCACTGAAGCTTTCTTT. It codes for CASSQGGGTTEAFF. The rearrangement joins TRBV4-1 to TRBJ1-1, with a weak D call TRBD1 (5 bases). The CDR3 contains 14 residues. Trimming cost V 3 bases and J 4 bases, with 12 bases left between them. The germline V gene has CDR1 MGHRA and CDR2 YSYEKL.

The rearrangement joins TRBV9 to TRBJ2-1; 7 bases match TRBD2. The CDR3 length is 14 residues. The V and J ends lost 4 bases and 4 bases, in that order; junction bases with no gene match: 5. Germline values: CDR1 SGDLS, CDR2 YYNGEE. In DNA form, the CDR3 reads TGTGCCAGCAGCACTGACGGGGGGTACAATGAGCAGTTCTTC. It encodes CASSTDGGYNEQFF.

This rearrangement joins TRBV7-2 to TRBJ2-7, with D possibly being TRBD1 (6 bases). This CDR3 contains 15 residues. V was pared by 1 base and J by 7 bases, with 17 bases between. Germline CDR1 SGHTA, CDR2 FQGNSA. In nucleotides, the CDR3 is TGTGCCAGCAGCTTAGGGGACACGGTTTCGGGTGAGCAGTACTTC. Translation: CASSLGDTVSGEQYF.

The J gene is TRBJ2-7, the V gene TRBV20-1; 10 bases are shared with TRBD2. The CDR3 is 13 amino acids. J gave up 4 bases and V 8 bases, and 8 bases lay outside the gene matches. Per germline, CDR1 DFQATT and CDR2 SNEGSKA (reference sequence). Written as DNA, the CDR3 is TGCAGTTCCGGGCTAGCGGGGGCTTACGAGCAGTACTTC. This translates into CSSGLAGAYEQYF.

The chain combines TRBV6-8 with TRBJ1-1, with 9 bases lining up with TRBD1. Germline V CDR1 and CDR2: MNHGY, SAAAGT. The CDR3 length is 16 residues. Trimming at V came to 1 base and at J to 0 bases, leaving 3 bases not matched to a gene. The CDR3 region has the DNA TGTGCCAGCAGTTACTATGGACAGGGGTTGAACACTGAAGCTTTCTTT. It is translated as CASSYYGQGLNTEAFF.

This clonotype showed up many times. One junction end does not reproduce the germline sequence, and a read error may be involved. This chain uses TRBV29-1 with TRBJ2-1; a weak D match, TRBD2 (5 bases). CDR1 and CDR2 (germline): SQVTM, ANQGSEA. This CDR3 has 16 amino acids. This CDR3 reads CSVEGLALSSYNEQFF. CDR3 nucleotides: TGCAGCGTCGAAGGGCTAGCCTTGAGCTCCTACAATGAGCAGTTCTTC.

The rearrangement uses TRBV12-3 or TRBV12-4 and TRBJ1-2; D is uncertain. The CDR3 covers 14 residues. Trimming left V 5 bases short and J 8 bases short, with 18 bases between. The CDR3 here is CASSVTDGLRGYTF. Here the CDR3 DNA reads TGTGCCAGCAGTGTAACCGACGGACTCCGGGGCTACACCTTC.

This clonotype showed up just a few times. V and J are TRBV4-1 and TRBJ1-1, with TRBD1 matching over 8 bases. The germline V gene has CDR1 MGHRA and CDR2 YSYEKL. After removal of 2 bases from V and 8 bases from J, the junction contained 7 bases not matched to a gene. This CDR3 has 14 amino acids. Written as DNA, the CDR3 is TGCGCCAGCAGCCAAATGGAAGGGACAGGCGAAGCTTTCTTT. This sequence encodes CASSQMEGTGEAFF.

The chain has TRBV6-2 or TRBV6-3 and TRBJ2-2; D gene unclear. Trimming removed 5 bases at V and 7 bases at J, with 5 bases between. This CDR3 is built from 11 residues. In germline, CDR1 is MNHEY, CDR2 SVGEGT. In nucleotides, the CDR3 is TGTGCCAGCAGTACCGGCGGGGAGCTGTTTTTT. It translates to CASSTGGELFF.

The V call is TRBV6-5, the J call TRBJ1-1; perhaps TRBD1 as D (6 bases). The CDR3 runs to 15 residues. Trimming removed 4 bases from V and 8 bases from J, with 20 bases in between. Germline-derived CDR1 and CDR2 are MNHEY and SVGAGI. The CDR3, as DNA: TGTGCCAGCAGTTTGCGACAGGATATGAATTTGGAAGCTTTCTTT. This translates into CASSLRQDMNLEAFF.

This clonotype came up many times. This chain uses TRBV7-2 with TRBJ2-5, with 8 bases lining up with TRBD2. With V trimmed by 2 bases and J by 1 base, 12 bases remained unmatched. The CDR3 runs 18 residues. Per germline, CDR1 SGHTA and CDR2 FQGNSA. CDR3 nucleotide sequence: TGTGCCAGCAGCTTAAACGGGGGCGGGGGGACCCTCCAAGAGACCCAGTACTTC. This codes for CASSLNGGGGTLQETQYF.

This clonotype appeared a few times. The V and J genes are TRBV15 and TRBJ1-4; no clear D. Trimming shortened V by 3 bases and J by 8 bases, and 10 bases separated the two germline ends. Germline V gives CDR1 LNHNV, CDR2 YYDKDF (reference sequence). The CDR3 is made up of 13 amino acids. This chain's CDR3 is CATSSPPGEKLFF. The CDR3 bases are TGTGCCACCAGCAGCCCTCCAGGAGAAAAACTGTTTTTT.

Written as DNA, the CDR3 is TGTGCCAGCAGGATCGGGACAGCATTCACTGAAGCTTTCTTT. Its protein is CASRIGTAFTEAFF. The chain employs TRBV2 and TRBJ1-1; 7 positions match TRBD1. The J segment lost 4 bases and the V segment lost 6 bases, leaving 8 bases of the junction unmatched. This CDR3 has 14 amino acids. Germline CDR1 reads SNHLY; CDR2 reads FYNNEI.

The chain links TRBV7-3 to TRBJ1-1; 7 bases match TRBD1. The germline CDR1 and CDR2 sequences are SGHTA and FQGTGA. The CDR3 spans 14 residues. V lost 4 bases, J lost 4 bases, and 6 bases stayed unmatched. CDR3 DNA sequence: TGTGCCAGCAGCTCGACAGGGCTGGGCACTGAAGCTTTCTTT. The encoded protein is CASSSTGLGTEAFF.

The genes are TRBV13 and TRBJ2-5, with unresolved D. The CDR3 covers 13 residues. With 0 bases removed from V and 2 bases from J, the gap between germline ends came to 4 bases. CDR1 and CDR2 (germline): PRHDT, FYEKMQ (reference sequence). The CDR3 DNA is TGTGCCAGCAGCTTAGGGCTACAAGAGACCCAGTACTTC. It codes for CASSLGLQETQYF.

V gene TRBV15 combines with J gene TRBJ2-3; D ambiguous. CDR3 length equals 13 residues. Trimming took 0 bases from V and 6 from J, leaving 7 bases between them. Germline V gene lookup returns CDR1 LNHNV and CDR2 YYDKDF (reference sequence). The CDR3 nucleotides read TGTGCCACCAGCAGAGAGTACAGCGATACGCAGTATTTT. This gives the protein CATSREYSDTQYF.

The chain couples TRBV27 to TRBJ2-2; possible D gene TRBD2, 7 bases. Looked up from germline, CDR1 is MNHEY and CDR2 is SMNVEV (reference sequence). The CDR3 loop spans 15 amino acids. Trimming left V 2 bases short and J 7 bases short, with 14 bases between. CDR3 DNA sequence: TGTGCCAGCAGTTTAGGAGGGGGGGCGGGCGGGGAGCTGTTTTTT. It yields the protein CASSLGGGAGGELFF.

This clonotype came up many times. The chain combines TRBV18 with TRBJ1-6; a weak D match, TRBD1 (5 bases). The CDR3 is 19 amino acids. V was cut by 3 bases and J by 1 base, with 19 bases left in between. Per germline, CDR1 KGHSH and CDR2 LQKENI. The CDR3 sequence is CASSPIRQGMVSYNSPLHF. The CDR3 DNA reads TGTGCCAGCTCACCTATCCGTCAGGGTATGGTGTCCTATAATTCACCCCTCCACTTT.